Below, 4 T cell receptor beta chains from the same sample are listed, as sequenced in a study of T cells in Graves' hyperthyroidism and ophthalmopathy. It was RNA transcripts that yielded the amplified TCR beta CDR3 regions. First-round RT-PCR of the TCR CDR3 relied on the HTBI primer set. Each CDR3 protein gets one entry after TCRdb re-called the multiplex PCR reads with MiXCR. The data show roughly 400,000 distinct CDR3 sequences, over 13% seen once. The sample taken for sequencing was blood. All receptors come from a man aged 50 to 59 with Graves' ophthalmopathy.

This clonotype was detected only a few times. V is TRBV20-1 and J is TRBJ2-7, with 10 bases matching TRBD2. This CDR3 has 15 amino acids. The ends lost 0 bases at V and 4 bases at J; junction bases unmatched: 6. Germline assignment: CDR1 DFQATT and CDR2 SNEGSKA (reference sequence). The CDR3 region has the DNA TGCAGTGCTAGAGATACTTCTAGCGGGAGATACGAGCAGTACTTC. This codes for CSARDTSSGRYEQYF.

This clonotype came up a few times. This chain connects TRBV9 to TRBJ2-2; TRBD2 agrees at 9 bases. The CDR3 is 16 amino acids. Germline CDR1 reads SGDLS; CDR2 reads YYNGEE. Trimming removed 2 bases from V and 5 bases from J; junction bases left unmatched: 7. The CDR3 spells CASSVSGRPRTGELFF. The CDR3 DNA sequence: TGTGCCAGCAGCGTGAGCGGGAGGCCCCGGACCGGGGAGCTGTTTTTT.

This clonotype showed up many times. The chain joins TRBV7-9 to TRBJ1-5; D not resolved. This CDR3 has 14 amino acids. V was trimmed by 2 bases and J by 0 bases, leaving 5 bases between them. Germline V lookup: CDR1 SEHNR, CDR2 FQNEAQ (reference sequence). The CDR3 loop is CASSLQSSNQPQHF. In DNA, the CDR3 is TGTGCCAGCAGCTTACAGTCTAGCAATCAGCCCCAGCATTTT.

This clonotype appeared a few times. The chain employs TRBV6-6 and TRBJ2-2, with no clear D. The length of the CDR3 is 16 residues. Germline-derived CDR1 and CDR2 are MNHNY and SVGAGI (reference sequence). V was shortened by 0 bases and J by 1 base, with 9 bases between the two germline ends. CDR3 DNA: TGTGCCAGCAGTTACTCGACTTGGGAGAACACCGGGGAGCTGTTTTTT. Encoded protein: CASSYSTWENTGELFF.